A single T cell receptor (beta chain) is shown here with its context. Its antigen is currently unknown. This specimen belongs to a study of post-analysis software for immune sequencing data. Findings of the study overall: Those with multiple sclerosis, the patient group, showed significantly lower normalized Chao1 diversity than controls. TRBV segments more frequent in patients than in controls numbered five and included TRBV5-6, TRBV5-1 and TRBV20-1. Samples sharing a preparation batch grouped tightly together when assessed by F measure.

Unique-molecular-identifier-tagged TCR beta cDNA libraries were used. The T cell input of 1 to 10 million gave about 500,000 cDNA molecules. TCRdb called the PCR reads again in MiXCR, with one record for every CDR3 protein. The sample yields more than 350,000 distinct CDR3 sequences, approximately 39% seen once. Germline V lookup: CDR1 SGHRS, CDR2 YFSETQ. The CDR3 spans 14 residues. The sequence derives from a girl aged 2 to 10 with multiple sclerosis. Sequencing used blood. The rearrangement joins TRBV5-1 to TRBJ2-7, with D perhaps TRBD1 (5 bases). The J call could be wrong; TRBJ2-5 is a better fit for the DNA end. The CDR3, as DNA: TGCGCCAGCAGCTTTGCTCAGGGCGGAGAGACCCAGTACTTC. Its protein is CASSFAQGGETQYF.